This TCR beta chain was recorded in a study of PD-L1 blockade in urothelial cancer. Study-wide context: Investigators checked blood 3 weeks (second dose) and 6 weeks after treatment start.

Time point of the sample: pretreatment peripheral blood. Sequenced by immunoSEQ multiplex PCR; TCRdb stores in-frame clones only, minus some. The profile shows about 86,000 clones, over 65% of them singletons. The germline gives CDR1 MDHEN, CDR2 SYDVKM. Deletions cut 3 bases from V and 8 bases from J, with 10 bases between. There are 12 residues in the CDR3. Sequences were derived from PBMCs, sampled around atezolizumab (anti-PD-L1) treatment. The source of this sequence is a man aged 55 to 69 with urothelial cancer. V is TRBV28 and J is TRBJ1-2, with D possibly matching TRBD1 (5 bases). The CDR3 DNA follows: TGTGCCAGCAGTTTCGGGGGTCTGGGCTACACCTTC. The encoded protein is CASSFGGLGYTF.